Many counts were recorded for the clone carrying this T cell receptor beta chain. Its antigen is currently unknown. This CDR3 contains 14 residues. The V and J ends lost 3 bases and 2 bases respectively, with 14 bases between them. Germline V gene lookup returns CDR1 DFQATT and CDR2 SNEGSKA (reference sequence). If no ophthalmopathy progression occurred within 18 months, Graves' hyperthyroidism was stable. Exclusion criteria comprised uncontrolled infection, other autoimmune disease, pregnancy or lactation. The source of the sample is a study of T cells in Graves' hyperthyroidism and ophthalmopathy. General study results and limits: Most thyroid clonotypes expanded above 0.001 were also detected in blood.

TCR beta CDR3 sequences were amplified from RNA transcripts. A set of HTBI primers served as the primers for a first-round RT-PCR of the TCR CDR3. Using its own MiXCR run on the multiplex PCR reads, TCRdb lists one record per CDR3 protein. The sample contains around 450,000 distinct CDR3 sequences, 15% to 18% of which appear only once. The source material was blood. The TCR comes from a woman between 18 and 29 years old with Graves' hyperthyroidism. This sequence joins TRBV20-1 and TRBJ2-7; TRBD1 is a possible D gene (5 bases). In nucleotides, the CDR3 is TGCAGTGCTAGTGAGTCAGGGCCAACCTACGAGCAGTACTTC. This encodes CSASESGPTYEQYF.